The clone carrying this T cell receptor (beta chain) showed up just once. Its antigen is not identified. Between the trimmed V and J ends, which lost 0 bases and 2 bases, there was a span of 16 bases. CDR1 is SGDLS and CDR2 is YYNGEE in the germline V gene. CDR3 length: 17 amino acids. A J-beta primer mix and a sample-barcoded 5' primer were used in a second PCR of about 6 to 12 cycles. Every single cDNA molecule received a tag from a template-switch adaptor with 12 random nucleotides. The study obtained at least 2.5 million CDR3-containing paired-end reads from every sample. From the 5' RACE reads, TCRdb called clonotypes with MiXCR, one entry per CDR3 protein. Found here are 800,000 or so distinct CDR3 sequences, 25% of them singletons; the top ten hold approximately 3.7%. The data were obtained in a study of blood T cells in healthy people across ages. Findings and caveats of the study: The recorded TCR beta diversity per million T cells decreased in a roughly linear manner with age. Naive and antigen-experienced cells could not be conclusively compared, given unsorted PBMCs.

The data were also submitted as part of a second study, on T cells of mothers and their children.

This receptor was obtained from a boy between 5 and 17 years old in good health. The material sequenced was blood. V usage is TRBV9 and J usage is TRBJ2-3; the D gene is possibly TRBD1 (5 bases). The chain's CDR3 is CASSVDGHQGYTDTQYF. The CDR3 nucleotides read TGTGCCAGCAGCGTAGACGGACATCAGGGCTACACAGATACGCAGTATTTT.